A selection of T cell receptor beta chains follows, all from one sample in a study of cytomegalovirus exposure and HLA in healthy donors. Sequenced by immunoSEQ multiplex PCR; TCRdb stores in-frame clones only, minus some. Among roughly 150,000 clones listed, more than 75% were seen once. Source material: PBMCs. All receptors derive from a male donor in good health and CMV-seronegative. CDR3s include the opening cysteine and the closing phenylalanine or tryptophan. A D gene is named only where the DNA matches it firmly. Rows give clone size only sometimes, using once, few, many, or a class for an expanded clone.

d_gene: TRBD1
abundance: NA
len: 14
v_gene: TRBV11-2
j_gene: TRBJ1-2
CDR3aa: CASSPAQGTYGYTF
CDR3nt: TGTGCCAGCAGCCCAGCACAGGGGACCTATGGCTACACCTTC

d_gene: NA
abundance: NA
len: 14
v_gene: TRBV5-6
j_gene: TRBJ2-7
CDR3aa: CASSSQTGRYEQYF
CDR3nt: TGTGCCAGCAGCTCCCAGACAGGGAGGTACGAGCAGTACTTC

d_gene: TRBD2
abundance: few
len: 13
v_gene: TRBV29-1
j_gene: TRBJ2-7
CDR3aa: CSVEWTSPGEQYF
CDR3nt: TGCAGCGTAGAATGGACTAGTCCTGGCGAGCAGTACTTC

d_gene: NA
abundance: NA
len: 15
v_gene: TRBV9
j_gene: TRBJ2-7
CDR3aa: CASSAREEQRTEQYF
CDR3nt: TGTGCCAGCAGCGCAAGGGAGGAGCAGAGGACCGAGCAGTACTTC

d_gene: NA
abundance: few
len: 15
v_gene: TRBV19
j_gene: TRBJ1-2
CDR3aa: CASSIFTGRADGYTF
CDR3nt: TGTGCCAGTAGTATATTTACAGGGAGGGCCGATGGCTACACCTTC

d_gene: TRBD1
abundance: NA
len: 13
v_gene: TRBV5-6
j_gene: TRBJ1-2
CDR3aa: CASSPGTAYGYTF
CDR3nt: TGTGCCAGCAGCCCCGGGACAGCGTATGGCTACACCTTC

d_gene: NA
abundance: NA
len: 15
v_gene: TRBV5-1
j_gene: TRBJ2-3
CDR3aa: CASSLRYRGTDTQYF
CDR3nt: TGCGCCAGCAGCTTGAGGTACAGGGGCACAGATACGCAGTATTTT

d_gene: NA
abundance: NA
len: 15
v_gene: TRBV27
j_gene: TRBJ2-7
CDR3aa: CASSLALTSSYEQYF
CDR3nt: TGTGCCAGCAGTCTAGCCCTTACGAGCTCCTACGAGCAGTACTTC

d_gene: TRBD1
abundance: NA
len: 12
v_gene: TRBV2
j_gene: TRBJ1-1
CDR3aa: CASSPGTEWAFF
CDR3nt: TGTGCCAGCAGTCCGGGGACAGAGTGGGCTTTCTTT

d_gene: NA
abundance: NA
len: 15
v_gene: TRBV4-1
j_gene: TRBJ1-2
CDR3aa: CASSQEGAAFYGYTF
CDR3nt: TGCGCCAGCAGCCAAGAGGGGGCAGCCTTCTATGGCTACACCTTC

d_gene: NA
abundance: NA
len: 13
v_gene: TRBV9
j_gene: TRBJ2-5
CDR3aa: CASSVPPQETQYF
CDR3nt: TGTGCCAGCAGCGTCCCTCCCCAAGAGACCCAGTACTTC

d_gene: TRBD2
abundance: NA
len: 16
v_gene: TRBV19
j_gene: TRBJ2-5
CDR3aa: CASSTPGLAGVETQYF
CDR3nt: TGTGCCAGTAGTACCCCCGGCCTAGCGGGAGTTGAGACCCAGTACTTC

d_gene: NA
abundance: once
len: 17
v_gene: TRBV5-1
j_gene: TRBJ2-3
CDR3aa: CASSQRGTREWGDTQYF
CDR3nt: TGCGCCAGCAGCCAAAGGGGGACGCGGGAGTGGGGAGATACGCAGTATTTT

d_gene: NA
abundance: NA
len: 15
v_gene: TRBV7-3
j_gene: TRBJ2-5
CDR3aa: CASSTIGGEQETQYF
CDR3nt: TGTGCCAGCAGTACTATTGGAGGGGAACAAGAGACCCAGTACTTC

d_gene: TRBD2
abundance: NA
len: 14
v_gene: TRBV5-1
j_gene: TRBJ2-5
CDR3aa: CASSQGLARETQYF
CDR3nt: TGCGCCAGCAGCCAAGGACTAGCGAGAGAGACCCAGTACTTC

d_gene: TRBD1
abundance: NA
len: 15
v_gene: TRBV7-2
j_gene: TRBJ2-1
CDR3aa: CASSLTRGPNNEQFF
CDR3nt: TGTGCCAGCAGCTTGACAAGGGGGCCTAACAATGAGCAGTTCTTC

d_gene: TRBD1
abundance: NA
len: 15
v_gene: TRBV11-2
j_gene: TRBJ2-1
CDR3aa: CASSYPGQGYNEQFF
CDR3nt: TGTGCCAGCAGCTACCCGGGACAGGGCTACAATGAGCAGTTCTTC

d_gene: NA
abundance: few
len: 13
v_gene: TRBV7-3
j_gene: TRBJ1-1
CDR3aa: CATSLGPNTEAFF
CDR3nt: TGTGCCACCTCCTTGGGGCCGAACACTGAAGCTTTCTTT

d_gene: NA
abundance: NA
len: 14
v_gene: TRBV9
j_gene: TRBJ2-7
CDR3aa: CASSEDMGSYEQYF
CDR3nt: TGTGCCAGCAGCGAGGACATGGGCTCCTACGAGCAGTACTTC

d_gene: NA
abundance: NA
len: 16
v_gene: TRBV7-9
j_gene: TRBJ2-1
CDR3aa: CASSLARRGRYNEQFF
CDR3nt: TGTGCCAGCAGCTTAGCGCGTCGGGGGAGGTACAATGAGCAGTTCTTC

d_gene: NA
abundance: NA
len: 15
v_gene: TRBV9
j_gene: TRBJ2-5
CDR3aa: CASSVVAGRQETQYF
CDR3nt: TGTGCCAGCAGCGTAGTAGCAGGGCGCCAAGAGACCCAGTACTTC

d_gene: TRBD1
abundance: NA
len: 13
v_gene: TRBV6-5
j_gene: TRBJ1-1
CDR3aa: CATRTGGITEAFF
CDR3nt: TGTGCCACCCGGACAGGGGGTATCACTGAAGCTTTCTTT

d_gene: NA
abundance: NA
len: 14
v_gene: TRBV19
j_gene: TRBJ1-1
CDR3aa: CASSPRGGRTEAFF
CDR3nt: TGTGCCAGTAGTCCCCGGGGGGGTCGGACTGAAGCTTTCTTT

d_gene: TRBD1
abundance: NA
len: 13
v_gene: TRBV6-4
j_gene: TRBJ1-2
CDR3aa: CASRQDRNYGYTF
CDR3nt: TGTGCCAGCAGGCAGGACAGGAACTATGGCTACACCTTC

d_gene: NA
abundance: few
len: 19
v_gene: TRBV19
j_gene: TRBJ2-3
CDR3aa: CASSIVRGAEAHRTDTQYF
CDR3nt: TGTGCCAGTAGTATAGTTCGGGGAGCGGAGGCCCACCGCACAGATACGCAGTATTTT

d_gene: NA
abundance: NA
len: 13
v_gene: TRBV2
j_gene: TRBJ1-1
CDR3aa: CASRGRGKSEAFF
CDR3nt: TGTGCCAGCAGAGGCAGGGGAAAGTCTGAAGCTTTCTTT